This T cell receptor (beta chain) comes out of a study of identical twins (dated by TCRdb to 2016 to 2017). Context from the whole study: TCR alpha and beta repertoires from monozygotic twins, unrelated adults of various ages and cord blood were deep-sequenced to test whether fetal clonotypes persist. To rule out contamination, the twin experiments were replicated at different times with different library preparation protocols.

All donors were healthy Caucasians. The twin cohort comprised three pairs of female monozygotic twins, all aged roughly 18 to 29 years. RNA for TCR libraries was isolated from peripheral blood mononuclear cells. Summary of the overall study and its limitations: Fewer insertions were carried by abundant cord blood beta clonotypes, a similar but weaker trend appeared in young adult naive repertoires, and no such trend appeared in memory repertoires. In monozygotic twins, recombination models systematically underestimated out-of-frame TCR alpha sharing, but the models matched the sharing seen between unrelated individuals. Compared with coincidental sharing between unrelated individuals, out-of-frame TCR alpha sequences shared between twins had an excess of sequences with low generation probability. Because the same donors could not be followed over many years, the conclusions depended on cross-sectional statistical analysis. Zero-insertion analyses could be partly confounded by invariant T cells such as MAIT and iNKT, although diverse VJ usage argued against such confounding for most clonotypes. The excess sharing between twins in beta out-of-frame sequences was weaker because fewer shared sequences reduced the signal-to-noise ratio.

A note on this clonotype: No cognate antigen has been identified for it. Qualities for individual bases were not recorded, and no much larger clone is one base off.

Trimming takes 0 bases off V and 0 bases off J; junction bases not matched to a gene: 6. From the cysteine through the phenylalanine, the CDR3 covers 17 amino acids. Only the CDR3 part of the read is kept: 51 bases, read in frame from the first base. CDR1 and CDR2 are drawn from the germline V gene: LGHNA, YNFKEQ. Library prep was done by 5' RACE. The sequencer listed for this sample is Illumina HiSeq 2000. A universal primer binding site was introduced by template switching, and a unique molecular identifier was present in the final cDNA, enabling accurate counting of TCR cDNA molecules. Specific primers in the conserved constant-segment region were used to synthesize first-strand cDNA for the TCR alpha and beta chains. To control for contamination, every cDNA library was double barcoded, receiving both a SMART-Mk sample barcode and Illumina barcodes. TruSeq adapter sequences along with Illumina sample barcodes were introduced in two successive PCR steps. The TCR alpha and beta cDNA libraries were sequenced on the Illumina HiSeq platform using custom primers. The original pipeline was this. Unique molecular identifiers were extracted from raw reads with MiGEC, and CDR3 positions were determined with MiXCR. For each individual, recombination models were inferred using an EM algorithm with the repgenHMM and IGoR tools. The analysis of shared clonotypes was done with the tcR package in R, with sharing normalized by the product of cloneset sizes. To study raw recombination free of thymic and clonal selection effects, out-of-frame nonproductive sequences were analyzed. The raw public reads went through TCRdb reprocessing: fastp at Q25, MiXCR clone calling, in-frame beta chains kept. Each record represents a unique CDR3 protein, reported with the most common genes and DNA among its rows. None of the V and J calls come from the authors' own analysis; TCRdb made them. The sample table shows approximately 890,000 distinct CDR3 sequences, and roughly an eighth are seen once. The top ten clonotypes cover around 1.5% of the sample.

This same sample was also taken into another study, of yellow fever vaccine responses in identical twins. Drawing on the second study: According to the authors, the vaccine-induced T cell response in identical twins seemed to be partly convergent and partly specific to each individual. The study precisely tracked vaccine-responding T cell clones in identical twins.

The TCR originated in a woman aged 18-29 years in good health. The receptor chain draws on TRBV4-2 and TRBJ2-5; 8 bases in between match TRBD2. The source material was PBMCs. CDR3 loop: CASSQDLIAGNQETQYF. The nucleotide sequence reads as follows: TGTGCCAGCAGCCAAGACCTCATAGCGGGGAACCAAGAGACCCAGTACTTC.